The T cell receptor (beta chain) described here comes from a study of Graves' ophthalmopathy and Graves' hyperthyroidism. This clonotype was recorded many times. RNA transcripts were the source from which TCR beta CDR3 regions were amplified. RT-PCR with HTBI primers came first, then second-round multiplex PCR. One entry per CDR3 protein results from TCRdb running MiXCR on the multiplex PCR reads. Here the sample spans some 520,000 distinct CDR3 sequences, roughly 14% being singletons. CDR3 length: 15 residues. V dropped 7 bases and J dropped 1 base, with 17 bases sitting between them. The material sequenced was blood. The chain uses TRBV12-3 or TRBV12-4 and TRBJ2-7, with D perhaps assigned TRBD1 or TRBD2 (5 bases each). The TCR sequence derives from a woman between 25 and 40 years old with Graves' ophthalmopathy. The CDR3 DNA reads TGTGCCAGCAAGCTAGGGGACGGACTTTCCTACGAGCAGTACTTC. Its translation is CASKLGDGLSYEQYF.